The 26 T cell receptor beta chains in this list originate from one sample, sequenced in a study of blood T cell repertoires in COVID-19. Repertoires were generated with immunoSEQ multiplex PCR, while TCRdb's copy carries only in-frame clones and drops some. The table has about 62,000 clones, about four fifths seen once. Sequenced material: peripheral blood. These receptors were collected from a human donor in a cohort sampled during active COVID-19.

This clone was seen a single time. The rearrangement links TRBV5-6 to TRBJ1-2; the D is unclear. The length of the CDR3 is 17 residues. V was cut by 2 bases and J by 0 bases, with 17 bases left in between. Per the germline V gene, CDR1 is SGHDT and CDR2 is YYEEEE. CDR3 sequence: CASSLREALVTNYGYTF. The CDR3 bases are TGTGCCAGCAGCTTACGGGAAGCACTCGTCACTAACTATGGCTACACCTTC.

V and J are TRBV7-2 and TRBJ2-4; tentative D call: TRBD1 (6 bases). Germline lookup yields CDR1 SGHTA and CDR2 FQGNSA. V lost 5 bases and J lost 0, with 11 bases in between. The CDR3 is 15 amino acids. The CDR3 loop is CASSIEGVAKNIQYF. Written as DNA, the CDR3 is TGTGCCAGCAGCATAGAGGGGGTAGCCAAAAACATTCAGTACTTC.

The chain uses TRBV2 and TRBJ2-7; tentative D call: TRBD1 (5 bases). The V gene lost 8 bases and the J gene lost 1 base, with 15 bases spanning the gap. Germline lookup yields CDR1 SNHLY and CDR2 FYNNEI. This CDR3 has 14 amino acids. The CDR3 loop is CASLDSFRSYEQYF. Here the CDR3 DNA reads TGTGCCAGCCTAGACAGTTTTCGGTCCTACGAGCAGTACTTC.

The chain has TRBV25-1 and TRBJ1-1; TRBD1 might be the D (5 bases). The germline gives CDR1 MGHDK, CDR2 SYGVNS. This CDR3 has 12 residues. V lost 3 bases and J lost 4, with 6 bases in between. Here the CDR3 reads CASSDGGTEAFF. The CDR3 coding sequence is TGTGCCAGCAGTGACGGGGGCACTGAAGCTTTCTTT.

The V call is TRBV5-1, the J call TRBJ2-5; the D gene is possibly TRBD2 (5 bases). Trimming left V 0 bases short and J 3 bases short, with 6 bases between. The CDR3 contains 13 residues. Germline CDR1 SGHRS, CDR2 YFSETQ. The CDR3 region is CASSLEGEETQYF. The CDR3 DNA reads TGCGCCAGCAGCTTGGAGGGAGAAGAGACCCAGTACTTC.

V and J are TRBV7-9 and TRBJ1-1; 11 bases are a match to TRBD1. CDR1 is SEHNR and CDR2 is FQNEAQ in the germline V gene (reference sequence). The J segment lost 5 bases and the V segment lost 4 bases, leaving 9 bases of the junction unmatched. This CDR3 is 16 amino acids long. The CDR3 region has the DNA TGTGCCAGCAGCTCGATTCCGGGACAGGGGGATACTGAAGCTTTCTTT. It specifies CASSSIPGQGDTEAFF.

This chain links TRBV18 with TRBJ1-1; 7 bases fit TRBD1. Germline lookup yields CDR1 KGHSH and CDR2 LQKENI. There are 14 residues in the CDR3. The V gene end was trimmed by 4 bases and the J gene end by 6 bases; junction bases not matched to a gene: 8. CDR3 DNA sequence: TGTGCCAGCTCACTCCGGACAGGACGGCCTGAAGCTTTCTTT. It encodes CASSLRTGRPEAFF.

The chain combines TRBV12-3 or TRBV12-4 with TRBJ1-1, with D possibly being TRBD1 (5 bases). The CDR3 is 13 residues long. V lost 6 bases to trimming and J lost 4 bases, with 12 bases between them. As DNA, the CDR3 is TGTGCCAGCAGAGGCAGGGTAATCACTGAAGCTTTCTTT. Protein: CASRGRVITEAFF.

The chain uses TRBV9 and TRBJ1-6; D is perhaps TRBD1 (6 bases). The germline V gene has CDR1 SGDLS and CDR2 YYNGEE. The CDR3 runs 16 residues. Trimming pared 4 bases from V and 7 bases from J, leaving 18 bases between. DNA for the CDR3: TGTGCCAGCAGCCCACGGGAGGGGGGAAGCAATTCACCCCTCCACTTT. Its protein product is CASSPREGGSNSPLHF.

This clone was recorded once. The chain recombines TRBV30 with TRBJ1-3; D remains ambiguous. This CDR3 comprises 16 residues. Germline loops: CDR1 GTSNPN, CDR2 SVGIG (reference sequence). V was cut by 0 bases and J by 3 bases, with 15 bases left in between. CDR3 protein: CAWSVPRSSNGNTIYF. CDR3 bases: TGTGCCTGGAGTGTACCGAGGTCGAGTAATGGAAACACCATATATTTT.

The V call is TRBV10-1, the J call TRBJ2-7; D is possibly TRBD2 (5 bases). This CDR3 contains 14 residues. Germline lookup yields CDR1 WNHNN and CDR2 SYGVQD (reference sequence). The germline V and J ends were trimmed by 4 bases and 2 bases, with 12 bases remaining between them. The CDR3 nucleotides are TGCGCCAGCAGTGCCCGAGGAGGTACCTACGAGCAGTACTTC. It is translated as CASSARGGTYEQYF.

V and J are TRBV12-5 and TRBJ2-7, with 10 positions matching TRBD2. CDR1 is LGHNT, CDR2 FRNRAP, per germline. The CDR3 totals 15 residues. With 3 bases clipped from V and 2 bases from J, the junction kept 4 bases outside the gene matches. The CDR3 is CASGFELAGPYEQYF. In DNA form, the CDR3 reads TGTGCTAGTGGTTTTGAACTAGCGGGACCCTACGAGCAGTACTTC.

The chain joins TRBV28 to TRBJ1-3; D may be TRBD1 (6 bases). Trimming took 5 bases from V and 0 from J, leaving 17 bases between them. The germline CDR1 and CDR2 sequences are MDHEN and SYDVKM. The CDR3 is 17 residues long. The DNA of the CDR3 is TGTGCCAGCAGTCCGCTTACAGGGTTGGGCTCTGGAAACACCATATATTTT. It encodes CASSPLTGLGSGNTIYF.

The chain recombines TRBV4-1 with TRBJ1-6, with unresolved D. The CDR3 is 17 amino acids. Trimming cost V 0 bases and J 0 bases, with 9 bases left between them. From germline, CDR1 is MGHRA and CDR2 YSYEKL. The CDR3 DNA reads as TGCGCCAGCAGCCAAGATAGCCGTGCCTCCTATAATTCACCCCTCCACTTT. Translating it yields CASSQDSRASYNSPLHF.

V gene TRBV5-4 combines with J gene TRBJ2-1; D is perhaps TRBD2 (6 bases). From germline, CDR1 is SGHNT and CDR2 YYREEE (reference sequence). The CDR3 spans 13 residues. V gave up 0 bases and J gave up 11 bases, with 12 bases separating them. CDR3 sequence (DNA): TGTGCCAGCAGCTTGGGGGTAGCGGAGAAGCAGTTCTTC. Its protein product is CASSLGVAEKQFF.

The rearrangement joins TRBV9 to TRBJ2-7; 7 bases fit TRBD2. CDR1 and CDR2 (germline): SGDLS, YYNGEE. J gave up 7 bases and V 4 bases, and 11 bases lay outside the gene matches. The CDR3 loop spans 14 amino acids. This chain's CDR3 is CASSPLGGFREQYF. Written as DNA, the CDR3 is TGTGCCAGCAGCCCATTGGGAGGGTTCCGGGAGCAGTACTTC.

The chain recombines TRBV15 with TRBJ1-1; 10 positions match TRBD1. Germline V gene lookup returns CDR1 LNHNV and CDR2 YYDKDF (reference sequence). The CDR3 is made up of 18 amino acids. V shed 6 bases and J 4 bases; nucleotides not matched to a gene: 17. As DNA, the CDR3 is TGTGCCACCAGGAGTGATTGGGGGACAGGGGATAGAGGCACTGAAGCTTTCTTT. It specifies CATRSDWGTGDRGTEAFF.

The CDR3 DNA follows: TGTGCCAGCAGCTCAGGGACATATAACACTGAAGCTTTCTTT. Residues: CASSSGTYNTEAFF. The chain uses TRBV7-8 and TRBJ1-1; maybe TRBD1 (6 bases). Deletions cut 4 bases from V and 2 bases from J, with 11 bases between. Germline V gives CDR1 SGHVS, CDR2 FQNEAQ. The CDR3 is made up of 14 amino acids.

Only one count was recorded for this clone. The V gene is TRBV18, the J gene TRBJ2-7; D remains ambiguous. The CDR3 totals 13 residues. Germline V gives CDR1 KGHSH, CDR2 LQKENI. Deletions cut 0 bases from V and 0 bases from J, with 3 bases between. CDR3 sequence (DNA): TGTGCCAGCTCACCACCGGCCTCCTACGAGCAGTACTTC. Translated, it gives CASSPPASYEQYF. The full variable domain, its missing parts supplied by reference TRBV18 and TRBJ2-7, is NAGVMQNPRHLVRRRGQEARLRCSPMKGHSHVYWYRQLPEEGLKFMVYLQKENIIDESGMPKERFSAEFPKEGPSILRIQQVVRGDSAAYFCASSPPASYEQYFGPGTRLTVT.

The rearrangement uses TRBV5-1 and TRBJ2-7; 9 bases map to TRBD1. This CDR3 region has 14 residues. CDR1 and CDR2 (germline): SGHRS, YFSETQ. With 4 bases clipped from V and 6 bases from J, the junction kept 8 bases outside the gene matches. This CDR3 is CASSAGQGLGEQYF. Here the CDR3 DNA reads TGCGCCAGCAGCGCCGGACAGGGGTTAGGCGAGCAGTACTTC.

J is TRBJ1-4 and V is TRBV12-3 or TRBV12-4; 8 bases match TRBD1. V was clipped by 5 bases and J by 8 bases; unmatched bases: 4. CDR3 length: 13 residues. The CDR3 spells CASSVTGVEKLFF. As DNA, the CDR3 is TGTGCCAGCAGTGTGACAGGGGTCGAAAAACTGTTTTTT.

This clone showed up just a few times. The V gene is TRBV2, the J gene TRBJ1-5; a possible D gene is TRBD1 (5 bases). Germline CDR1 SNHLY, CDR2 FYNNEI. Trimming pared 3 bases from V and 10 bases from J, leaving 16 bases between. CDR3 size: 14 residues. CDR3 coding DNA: TGTGCCAGCAGTGAGGGGCAGGTGATCGGTCCCCAGCATTTT. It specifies CASSEGQVIGPQHF.

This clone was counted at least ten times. CDR3 bases: TGTGCCAGCAGCCACGGGGGTTCACCCCTCCACTTT. Its translation is CASSHGGSPLHF. The V gene is TRBV3-1 (or the pseudogene TRBV3-2), the J gene TRBJ1-6; maybe TRBD1 (5 bases). This CDR3 comprises 12 residues. Trimming removed 3 bases from V and 9 bases from J, with 6 bases in between. Germline assignment: CDR1 LGHDT and CDR2 YNNKEL (reference sequence).

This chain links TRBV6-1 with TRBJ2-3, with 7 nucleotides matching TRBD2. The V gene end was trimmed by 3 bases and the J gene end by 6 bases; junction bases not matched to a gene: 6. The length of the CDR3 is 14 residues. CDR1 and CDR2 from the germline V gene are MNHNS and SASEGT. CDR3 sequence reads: CASSEGGRDDTQYF. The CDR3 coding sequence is TGTGCCAGCAGTGAGGGAGGGAGGGATGATACGCAGTATTTT.

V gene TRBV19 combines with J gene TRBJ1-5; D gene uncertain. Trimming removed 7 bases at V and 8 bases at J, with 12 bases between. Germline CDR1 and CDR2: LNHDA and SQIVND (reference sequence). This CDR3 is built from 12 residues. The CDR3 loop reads CASTLPGEPQHF. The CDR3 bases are TGTGCCAGTACCCTCCCCGGGGAGCCCCAGCATTTT.

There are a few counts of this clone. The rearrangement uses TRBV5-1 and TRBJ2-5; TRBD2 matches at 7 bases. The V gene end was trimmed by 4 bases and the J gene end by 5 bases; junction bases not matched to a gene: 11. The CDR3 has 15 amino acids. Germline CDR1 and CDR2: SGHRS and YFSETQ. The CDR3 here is CASSHSSGGRETQYF. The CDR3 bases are TGCGCCAGCAGCCACTCCTCGGGAGGAAGGGAGACCCAGTACTTC.